This TCR beta chain was profiled in a study of blood T cells in healthy people across ages. Study conclusions and caveats: Long-lived and aged donors differed, with more naive CD4+ cells and higher diversity in the long-lived.

A sample-barcoded 5' primer and a J-beta primer mix were used in a second PCR of about 7 to 12 cycles. Sequencing recovered at least 2.5 million CDR3-containing paired-end reads from each sample. In TCRdb, the 5' RACE reads were re-called with MiXCR into one record per CDR3 protein. The data show about 2 million distinct CDR3 sequences, around half seen once. In regard to this clonotype: Its antigen is currently unknown.

In germline, CDR1 is PRHDT, CDR2 FYEKMQ (reference sequence). This CDR3 is built from 15 residues. Trimming left V 3 bases short and J 1 base short, with 12 bases between. This TCR derives from a woman in her thirties or forties in good health. Sequenced: blood. The chain has TRBV13 and TRBJ1-2; weak D call: TRBD1 (6 bases). CDR3 region: CASSLFVGGNYGYTF. CDR3 coding DNA: TGTGCCAGCAGCTTGTTCGTAGGGGGTAACTATGGCTACACCTTC. Full variable domain (remainder filled in from reference TRBV13 and TRBJ1-2): AAGVIQSPRHLIKEKRETATLKCYPIPRHDTVYWYQQGPGQDPQFLISFYEKMQSDKGSIPDRFSAQQFSDYHSELNMSSLELGDSALYFCASSLFVGGNYGYTFGSGTRLTVV.